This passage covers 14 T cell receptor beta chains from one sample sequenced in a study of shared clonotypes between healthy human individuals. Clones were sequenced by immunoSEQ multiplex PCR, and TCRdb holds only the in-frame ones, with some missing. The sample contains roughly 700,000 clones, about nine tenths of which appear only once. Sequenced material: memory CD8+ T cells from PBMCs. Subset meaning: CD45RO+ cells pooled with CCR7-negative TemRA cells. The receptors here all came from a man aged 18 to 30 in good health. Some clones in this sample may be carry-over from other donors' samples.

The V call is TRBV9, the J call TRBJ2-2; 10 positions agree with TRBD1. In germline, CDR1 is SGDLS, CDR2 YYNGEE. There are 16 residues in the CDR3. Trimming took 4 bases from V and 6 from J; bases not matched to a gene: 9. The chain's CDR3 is CASSPRQGARSGELFF. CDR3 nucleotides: TGTGCCAGCAGCCCCCGACAGGGGGCGCGCTCCGGGGAGCTGTTTTTT.

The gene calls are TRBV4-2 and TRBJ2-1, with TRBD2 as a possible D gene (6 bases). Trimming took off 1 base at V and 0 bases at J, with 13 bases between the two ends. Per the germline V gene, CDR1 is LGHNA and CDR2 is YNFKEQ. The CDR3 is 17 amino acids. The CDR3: CASSQGLRGSSYNEQFF. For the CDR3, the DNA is TGTGCCAGCAGCCAAGGGTTGCGGGGAAGCTCCTACAATGAGCAGTTCTTC.

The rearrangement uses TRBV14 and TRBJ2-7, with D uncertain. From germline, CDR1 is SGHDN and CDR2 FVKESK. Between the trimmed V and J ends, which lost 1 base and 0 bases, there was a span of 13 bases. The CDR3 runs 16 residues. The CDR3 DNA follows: TGTGCCAGCAGCCAAGCTACTACTCAATTCTCCTACGAGCAGTACTTC. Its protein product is CASSQATTQFSYEQYF.

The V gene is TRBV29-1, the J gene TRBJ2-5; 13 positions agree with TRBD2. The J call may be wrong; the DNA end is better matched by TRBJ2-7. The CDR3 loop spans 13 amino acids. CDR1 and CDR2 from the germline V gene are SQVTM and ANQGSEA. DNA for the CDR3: TGCAGCGCTTCACTAGCGGGAGGGCGCGAGCAGTACTTC. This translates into CSASLAGGREQYF.

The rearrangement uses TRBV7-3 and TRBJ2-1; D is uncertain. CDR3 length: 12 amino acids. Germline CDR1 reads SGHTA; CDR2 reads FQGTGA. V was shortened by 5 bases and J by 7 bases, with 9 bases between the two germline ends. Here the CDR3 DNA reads TGTGCCAGCAGCCGTCCCCCAAATGAGCAGTTCTTC. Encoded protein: CASSRPPNEQFF.

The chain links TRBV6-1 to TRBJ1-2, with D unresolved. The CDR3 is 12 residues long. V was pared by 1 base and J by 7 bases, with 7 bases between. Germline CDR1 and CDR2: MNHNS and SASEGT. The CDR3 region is CASSEVGSGYTF. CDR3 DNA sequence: TGTGCCAGCAGTGAAGTGGGCAGTGGCTACACCTTC.

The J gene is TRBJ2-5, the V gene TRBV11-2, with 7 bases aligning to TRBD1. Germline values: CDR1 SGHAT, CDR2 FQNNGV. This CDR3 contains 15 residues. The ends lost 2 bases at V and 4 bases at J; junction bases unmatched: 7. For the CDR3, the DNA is TGTGCCAGCAGCTTACGACAGGGAATGGGAGAGACCCAGTACTTC. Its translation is CASSLRQGMGETQYF.

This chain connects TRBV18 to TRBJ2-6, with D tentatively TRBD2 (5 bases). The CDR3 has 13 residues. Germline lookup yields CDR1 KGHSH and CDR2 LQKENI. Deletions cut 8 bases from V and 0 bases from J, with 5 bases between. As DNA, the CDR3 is TGTGCCAGCGAGGGCTCTGGGGCCAACGTCCTGACTTTC. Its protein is CASEGSGANVLTF.

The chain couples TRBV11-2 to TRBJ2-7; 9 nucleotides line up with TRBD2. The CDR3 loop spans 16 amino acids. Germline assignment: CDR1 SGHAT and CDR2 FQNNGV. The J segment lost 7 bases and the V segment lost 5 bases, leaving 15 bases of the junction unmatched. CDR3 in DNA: TGTGCCAGCAGCGACGGACTAGCGTCAGCGGGAGCGGAGCAGTACTTC. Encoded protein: CASSDGLASAGAEQYF.

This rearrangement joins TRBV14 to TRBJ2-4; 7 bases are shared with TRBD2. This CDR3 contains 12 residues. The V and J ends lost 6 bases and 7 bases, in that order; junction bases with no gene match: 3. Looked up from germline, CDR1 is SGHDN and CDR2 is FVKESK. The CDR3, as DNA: TGTGCCAGCAGTCCCGGGGGGAACATTCAGTACTTC. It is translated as CASSPGGNIQYF. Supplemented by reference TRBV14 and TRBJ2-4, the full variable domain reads EAGVTQFPSHSVIEKGQTVTLRCDPISGHDNLYWYRRVMGKEIKFLLHFVKESKQDESGMPNNRFLAERTGGTYSTLKVQPAELEDSGVYFCASSPGGNIQYFGAGTRLSVL.

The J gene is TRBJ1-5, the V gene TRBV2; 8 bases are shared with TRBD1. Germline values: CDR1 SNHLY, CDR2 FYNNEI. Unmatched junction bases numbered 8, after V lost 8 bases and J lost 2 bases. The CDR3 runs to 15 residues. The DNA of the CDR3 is TGTGCCAGCGCCAGGGGGCGCGAGGGCAATCAGCCCCAGCATTTT. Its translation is CASARGREGNQPQHF.

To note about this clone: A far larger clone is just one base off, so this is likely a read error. This CDR3 reads CAGSQEDSSYNEQFF. CDR3 nucleotide sequence: TGTGCCGGCAGCCAAGAGGACAGCTCCTACAATGAGCAGTTCTTC. This chain links TRBV4-2 with TRBJ2-1, with D possibly matching TRBD1 (6 bases). Germline V CDR1 and CDR2: LGHNA, YNFKEQ. This CDR3 has 15 amino acids.

The CDR3 region is CASGLLPGPVDEQFF. Here the CDR3 DNA reads TGTGCTAGTGGTTTGCTCCCGGGACCTGTCGATGAGCAGTTCTTC. V is TRBV12-5 and J is TRBJ2-1; D assignment may be TRBD1 or TRBD2 (5 bases each). This CDR3 is 15 amino acids long. Trimming pared 2 bases from V and 8 bases from J, leaving 16 bases between. CDR1 is LGHNT and CDR2 is FRNRAP in the germline V gene.

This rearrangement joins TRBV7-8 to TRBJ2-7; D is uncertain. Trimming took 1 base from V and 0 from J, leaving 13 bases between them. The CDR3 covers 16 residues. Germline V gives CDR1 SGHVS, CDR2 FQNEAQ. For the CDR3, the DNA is TGTGCCAGCAGCTTAGTTTCTGGGGTTAGCTCCTACGAGCAGTACTTC. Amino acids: CASSLVSGVSSYEQYF.